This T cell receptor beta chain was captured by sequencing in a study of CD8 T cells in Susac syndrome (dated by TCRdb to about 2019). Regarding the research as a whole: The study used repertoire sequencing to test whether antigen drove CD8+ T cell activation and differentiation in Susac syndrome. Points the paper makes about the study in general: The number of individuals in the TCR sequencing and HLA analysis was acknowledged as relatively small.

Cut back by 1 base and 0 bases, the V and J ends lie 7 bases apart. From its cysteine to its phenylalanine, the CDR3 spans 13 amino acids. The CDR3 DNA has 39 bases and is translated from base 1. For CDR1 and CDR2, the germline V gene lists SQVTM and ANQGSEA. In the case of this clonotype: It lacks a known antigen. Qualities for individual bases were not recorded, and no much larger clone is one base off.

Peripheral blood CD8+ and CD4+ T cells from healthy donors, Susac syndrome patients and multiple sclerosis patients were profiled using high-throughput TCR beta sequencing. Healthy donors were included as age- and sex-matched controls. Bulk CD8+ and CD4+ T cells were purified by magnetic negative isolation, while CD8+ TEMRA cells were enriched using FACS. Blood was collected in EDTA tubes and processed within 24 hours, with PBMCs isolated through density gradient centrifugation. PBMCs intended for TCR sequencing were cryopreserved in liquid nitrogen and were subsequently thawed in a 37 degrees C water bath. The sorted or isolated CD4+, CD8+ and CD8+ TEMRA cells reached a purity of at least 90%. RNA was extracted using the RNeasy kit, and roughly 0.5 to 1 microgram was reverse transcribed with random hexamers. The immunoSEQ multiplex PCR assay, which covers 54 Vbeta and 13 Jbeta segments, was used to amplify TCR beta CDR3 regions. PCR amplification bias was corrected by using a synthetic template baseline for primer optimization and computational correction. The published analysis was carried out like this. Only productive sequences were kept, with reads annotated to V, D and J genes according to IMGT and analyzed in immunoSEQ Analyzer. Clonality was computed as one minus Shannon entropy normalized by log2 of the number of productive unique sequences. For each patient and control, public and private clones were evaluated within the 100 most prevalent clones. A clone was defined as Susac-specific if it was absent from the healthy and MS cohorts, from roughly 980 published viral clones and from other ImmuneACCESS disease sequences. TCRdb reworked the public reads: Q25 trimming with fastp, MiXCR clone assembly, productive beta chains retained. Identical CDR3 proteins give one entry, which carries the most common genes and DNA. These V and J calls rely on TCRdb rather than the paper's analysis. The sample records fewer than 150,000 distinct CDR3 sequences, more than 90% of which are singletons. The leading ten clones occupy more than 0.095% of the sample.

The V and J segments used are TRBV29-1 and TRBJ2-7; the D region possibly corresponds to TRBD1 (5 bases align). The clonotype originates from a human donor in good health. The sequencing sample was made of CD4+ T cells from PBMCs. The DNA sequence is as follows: TGCAGCGTTGAAGGACAGAGCTCCTACGAGCAGTACTTC. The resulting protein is CSVEGQSSYEQYF.